Given below is one T cell receptor beta chain in context. Generated by immunoSEQ multiplex PCR, the TCRdb table keeps only in-frame clones and is missing some. Seen here are around 60,000 clones, roughly nine tenths observed once, and the top ten hold around 0.5%. CDR1 and CDR2 (germline): MNHNS, SASEGT. The CDR3 runs 15 residues. V gave up 4 bases and J gave up 4 bases, with 16 bases separating them. The sample is drawn from a study of T cell changes during pregnancy in multiple sclerosis. This TCR came from a female donor in good health, enrolled as a control in a pregnancy study. The rearrangement uses TRBV6-1 and TRBJ1-2, with TRBD1 as a possible D gene (5 bases). This specimen consisted of CD4+ T cells from peripheral blood mononuclear cells, obtained after pregnancy. CDR3 sequence (DNA): TGTGCCAGCAGTGTGGGGGGGGGAAGAGCCTATGGCTACACCTTC. This translates into CASSVGGGRAYGYTF.